The text below deals with one T cell receptor (beta chain). Its antigen is not known. These data originate in a study of shared clonotypes between healthy human individuals. Study background: With ages of 18 to 49, the donors were two women and a few men.

This table comes from immunoSEQ multiplex PCR, and its TCRdb copy is limited to in-frame clones, with some not included. The sample consists of 740,000 or so clones, roughly 72% of them appearing once. The study's findings and limits: The genetic and exposure-history diversity represented was limited by few donors. A handful of donors had roughly 5.2% of their naive CD4 clonotypes in common.

The CDR3 covers 13 residues. Looked up from germline, CDR1 is SGHTA and CDR2 is FQGNSA. Trimming shortened V by 8 bases and J by 1 base, and 11 bases separated the two germline ends. This chain links TRBV7-2 with TRBJ1-1; D ambiguous. The sequencing sample was made of memory CD4+ T cells sorted from blood. Subset reported: CD45RA-negative fraction. The origin of this receptor is a woman aged 30 to 39 in good health. The CDR3 protein is CASAPMPNTEAFF. The CDR3 nucleotides are TGTGCCAGCGCTCCCATGCCGAACACTGAAGCTTTCTTT.